Below, 5 T cell receptor beta chains from the same sample are listed, as sequenced in a study of T cells after yellow fever vaccination. TCRdb called the 5' RACE reads again in MiXCR, with one record for every CDR3 protein. The sample lists 150,000 to 200,000 distinct CDR3 sequences, about a tenth seen once, with approximately 35% in the top ten. The sequencing used CD8+ T cells sorted from PBMCs, collected 45 days after the yellow fever booster vaccination. Receptors were obtained from a man between 18 and 35 years old who received the YFV17D yellow fever vaccine.

This clonotype was detected a few times. This CDR3 reads CASSSTGQGYYEQYF. The CDR3, as DNA: TGTGCCAGCAGCAGTACGGGACAGGGGTACTACGAGCAGTACTTC. This chain joins TRBV7-9 and TRBJ2-7, with 10 bases that match TRBD1. The CDR3 spans 15 residues. J lost 3 bases, V lost 5 bases, and 7 bases had no gene match. The germline V gene encodes CDR1 SEHNR and CDR2 FQNEAQ (reference sequence). Based on the CDR3 plus reference TRBV7-9 and TRBJ2-7, the full variable domain is DTGVSQNPRHKITKRGQNVTFRCDPISEHNRLYWYRQTLGQGPEFLTYFQNEAQLEKSRLLSDRFSAERPKGSFSTLEIQRTEQGDSAMYLCASSSTGQGYYEQYFGPGTRLTVT.

The chain joins TRBV4-1 to TRBJ2-3; 12 bases line up with TRBD2. This CDR3 region has 17 residues. Losses at the gene ends were 4 bases for V and 3 bases for J; bases not matched to a gene: 8. Germline CDR1 MGHRA, CDR2 YSYEKL. CDR3 in amino acids: CASSPWTSGVLTDTQYF. CDR3 in DNA: TGCGCCAGCAGCCCCTGGACTAGCGGGGTATTGACAGATACGCAGTATTTT.

This clonotype was seen a handful of times. V is TRBV6-5 and J is TRBJ1-5; D call uncertain. The germline V gene encodes CDR1 MNHEY and CDR2 SVGAGI. V was shortened by 2 bases and J by 6 bases, with 8 bases between the two germline ends. The CDR3 totals 13 residues. CDR3: CASSYNVGQPQHF. Written as DNA, the CDR3 is TGTGCCAGCAGTTACAACGTGGGTCAGCCCCAGCATTTT.

V gene TRBV6-5 combines with J gene TRBJ1-5; D uncertain. There are 14 residues in the CDR3. Trimming took off 1 base at V and 6 bases at J, with 10 bases between the two ends. Germline V gene data show CDR1 as MNHEY and CDR2 as SVGAGI. The CDR3, as DNA: TGTGCCAGCAGTTACTTGGTGGGGAGTCAGCCCCAGCATTTT. Translating it yields CASSYLVGSQPQHF.

The gene calls are TRBV27 and TRBJ2-2, with D possibly being TRBD1 (5 bases). CDR3 length equals 16 residues. The ends were cut back, 8 bases at V and 0 bases at J, with 16 bases in the middle. CDR1 and CDR2 from the germline V gene are MNHEY and SMNVEV (reference sequence). The CDR3 sequence is CASLGIDRSNTGELFF. CDR3 DNA sequence: TGTGCCAGCTTGGGTATAGACAGATCGAACACCGGGGAGCTGTTTTTT.